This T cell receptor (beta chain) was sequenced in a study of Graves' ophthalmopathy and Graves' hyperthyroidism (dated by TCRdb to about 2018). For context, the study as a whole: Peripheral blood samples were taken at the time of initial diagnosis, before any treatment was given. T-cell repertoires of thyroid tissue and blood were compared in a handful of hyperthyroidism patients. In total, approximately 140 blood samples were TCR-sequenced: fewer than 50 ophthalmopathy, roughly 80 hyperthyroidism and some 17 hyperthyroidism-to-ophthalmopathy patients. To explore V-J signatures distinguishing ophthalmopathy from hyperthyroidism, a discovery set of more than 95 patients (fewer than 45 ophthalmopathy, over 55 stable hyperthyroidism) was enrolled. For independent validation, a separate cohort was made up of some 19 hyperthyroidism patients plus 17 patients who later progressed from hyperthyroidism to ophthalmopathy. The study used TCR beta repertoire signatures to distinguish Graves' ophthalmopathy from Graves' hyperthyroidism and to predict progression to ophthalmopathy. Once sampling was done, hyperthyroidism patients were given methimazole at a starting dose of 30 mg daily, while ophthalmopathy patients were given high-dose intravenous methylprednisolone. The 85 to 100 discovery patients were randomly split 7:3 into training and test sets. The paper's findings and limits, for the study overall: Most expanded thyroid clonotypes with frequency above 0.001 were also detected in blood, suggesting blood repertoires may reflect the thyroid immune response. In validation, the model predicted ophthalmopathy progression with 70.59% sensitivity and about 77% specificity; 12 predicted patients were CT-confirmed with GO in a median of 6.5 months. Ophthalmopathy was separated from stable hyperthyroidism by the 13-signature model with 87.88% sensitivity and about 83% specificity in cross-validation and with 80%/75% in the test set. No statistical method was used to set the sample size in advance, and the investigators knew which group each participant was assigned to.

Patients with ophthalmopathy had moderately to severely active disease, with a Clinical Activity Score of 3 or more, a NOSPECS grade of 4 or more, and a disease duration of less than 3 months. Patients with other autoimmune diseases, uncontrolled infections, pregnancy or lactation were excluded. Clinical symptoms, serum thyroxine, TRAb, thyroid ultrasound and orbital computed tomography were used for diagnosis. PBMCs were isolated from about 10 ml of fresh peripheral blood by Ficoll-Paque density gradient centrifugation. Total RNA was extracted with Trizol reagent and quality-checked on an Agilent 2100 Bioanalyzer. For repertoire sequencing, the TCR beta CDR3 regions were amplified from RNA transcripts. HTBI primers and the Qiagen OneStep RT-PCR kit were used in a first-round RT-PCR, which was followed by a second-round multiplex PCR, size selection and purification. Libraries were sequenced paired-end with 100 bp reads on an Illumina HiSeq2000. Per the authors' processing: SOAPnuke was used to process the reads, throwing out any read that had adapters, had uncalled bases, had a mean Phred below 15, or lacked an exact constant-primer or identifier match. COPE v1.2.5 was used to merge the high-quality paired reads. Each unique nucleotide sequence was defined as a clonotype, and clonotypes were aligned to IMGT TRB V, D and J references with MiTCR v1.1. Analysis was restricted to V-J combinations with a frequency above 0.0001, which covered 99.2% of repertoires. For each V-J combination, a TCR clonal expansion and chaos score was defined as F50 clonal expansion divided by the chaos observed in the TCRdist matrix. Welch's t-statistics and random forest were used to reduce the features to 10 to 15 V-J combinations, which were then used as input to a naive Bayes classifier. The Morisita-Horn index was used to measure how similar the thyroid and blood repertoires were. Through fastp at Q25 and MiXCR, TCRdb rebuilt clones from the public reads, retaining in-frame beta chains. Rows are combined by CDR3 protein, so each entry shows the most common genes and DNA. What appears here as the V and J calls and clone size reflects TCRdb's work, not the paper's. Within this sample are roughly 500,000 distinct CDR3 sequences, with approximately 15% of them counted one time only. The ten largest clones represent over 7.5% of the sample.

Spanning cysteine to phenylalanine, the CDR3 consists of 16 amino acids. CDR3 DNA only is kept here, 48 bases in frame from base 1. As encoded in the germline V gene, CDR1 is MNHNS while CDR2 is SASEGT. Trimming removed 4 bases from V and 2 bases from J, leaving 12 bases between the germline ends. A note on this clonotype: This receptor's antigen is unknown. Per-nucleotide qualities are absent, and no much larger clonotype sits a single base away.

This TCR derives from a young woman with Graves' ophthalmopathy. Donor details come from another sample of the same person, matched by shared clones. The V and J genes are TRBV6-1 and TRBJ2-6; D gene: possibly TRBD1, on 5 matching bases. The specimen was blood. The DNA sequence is TGTGCCAGCAGTGCGACAGTGGCGGCTGGGGCCAACGTCCTGACTTTC. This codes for CASSATVAAGANVLTF.